This is a list of T cell receptor beta chains from one sample in a study of T-cell memory formation after mild COVID-19. TCRdb itself ran the 5' RACE reads through MiXCR, one entry per CDR3 protein. This sample has just under 350,000 distinct CDR3 sequences, with over 10% found just once. Material for sequencing was PBMCs or a T cell subset sorted from them (not recorded which). The receptors come from a man younger than 30 who had mild COVID-19 (a few samples of this study predate the infection). Cell type and time point are not known. The CDR3 runs from the conserved cysteine through the conserved F or W. Fields, in order: CDR3 protein, CDR3 DNA, D gene, CDR3 length, clone size, J gene, V gene. A D gene is named only where the DNA matches it firmly. Expanded clones are given a class, and other clones once, few, many or no size at all.

CASSDTGLASNEQFF | TGCGCCAGCAGCGATACAGGGTTGGCGTCAAATGAGCAGTTCTTC | NA | 15 | NA | TRBJ2-1 | TRBV10-2
CASSLVPGRNTEAFF | TGCGCCAGCAGCTTGGTCCCTGGCAGGAACACTGAAGCTTTCTTT | NA | 15 | NA | TRBJ1-1 | TRBV5-1
CASSENGNQPQHF | TGCGCCAGCAGTGAGAACGGGAATCAGCCCCAGCATTTT | NA | 13 | few | TRBJ1-5 | TRBV10-1
CASSYVGPSQPQHF | TGTGCCAGCAGTTACGTTGGGCCAAGTCAGCCCCAGCATTTT | NA | 14 | few | TRBJ1-5 | TRBV6-5
CASTNSGGEAFF | TGCGCCAGCACCAACTCGGGGGGTGAAGCTTTCTTT | NA | 12 | NA | TRBJ1-1 | TRBV4-1
CASSLFTGGEQFF | TGCGCCAGCAGCTTGTTTACCGGGGGTGAGCAGTTCTTC | NA | 13 | NA | TRBJ2-1 | TRBV5-1
CSVRAGPGEQFF | TGCAGCGTTCGGGCAGGGCCCGGTGAGCAGTTCTTC | NA | 12 | NA | TRBJ2-1 | TRBV29-1
CSARDNRDIAYETQYF | TGCAGTGCTAGAGATAACAGGGACATAGCATATGAGACCCAGTACTTC | NA | 16 | NA | TRBJ2-5 | TRBV20-1
CASSYFPQGLWTDTQYF | TGCGCCAGCAGCTACTTCCCTCAGGGGCTATGGACAGATACGCAGTATTTT | NA | 17 | few | TRBJ2-3 | TRBV5-1
CASSFGFRGGMGGDTQYF | TGTGCCAGCAGCTTTGGGTTCCGAGGGGGTATGGGTGGAGATACGCAGTATTTT | NA | 18 | few | TRBJ2-3 | TRBV7-9
CAIALAGGSEQYF | TGTGCCATAGCCCTAGCAGGGGGGAGCGAGCAGTACTTC | NA | 13 | NA | TRBJ2-7 | TRBV10-3
CASTQPSRGNEQFF | TGTGCCAGCACCCAACCCAGCAGGGGTAATGAGCAGTTCTTC | NA | 14 | NA | TRBJ2-1 | TRBV6-2/TRBV6-3
CASRNLGGRGQPQHF | TGTGCCAGTAGAAATTTAGGCGGGCGAGGTCAGCCCCAGCATTTT | NA | 15 | NA | TRBJ1-5 | TRBV19
CAWRRGWGSSYYGYTF | TGTGCCTGGAGACGAGGATGGGGCTCGAGTTACTATGGCTACACCTTC | NA | 16 | NA | TRBJ1-2 | TRBV30
CASSLAGGQTEAFF | TGCGCCAGCAGCTTGGCCGGGGGACAGACTGAAGCTTTCTTT | TRBD1 | 14 | many | TRBJ1-1 | TRBV5-1
CSAVGQDIQYF | TGCAGCGCGGTGGGGCAGGACATTCAGTACTTC | NA | 11 | few | TRBJ2-4 | TRBV29-1
CASSYAQGVSPLHF | TGTGCCAGCAGTTACGCACAGGGGGTCTCACCCCTCCACTTT | TRBD1 | 14 | many | TRBJ1-6 | TRBV6-5
CASGTGLAAARGFTQYF | TGTGCCAGCGGGACGGGACTAGCGGCCGCTAGGGGGTTTACGCAGTATTTT | TRBD2 | 17 | once | TRBJ2-3 | TRBV6-1
CASRDGRGNYGYTF | TGTGCCAGCAGAGACGGTAGGGGGAACTATGGCTACACCTTC | NA | 14 | NA | TRBJ1-2 | TRBV6-2/TRBV6-3
CASSQDSLKWGEQFF | TGCGCCAGCAGCCAAGATTCCTTAAAGTGGGGTGAGCAGTTCTTC | NA | 15 | NA | TRBJ2-1 | TRBV4-3
CASSLRAGEQYF | TGTGCCAGCAGCCTCAGGGCAGGGGAGCAGTACTTC | NA | 12 | few | TRBJ2-7 | TRBV5-6
CAISESSGRGGTEAFF | TGTGCCATCAGTGAGTCGTCCGGCAGGGGGGGAACTGAAGCTTTCTTT | TRBD1 | 16 | NA | TRBJ1-1 | TRBV10-3
CASSIQATSTDTQYF | TGTGCCAGTAGTATCCAGGCGACTAGCACAGATACGCAGTATTTT | NA | 15 | few | TRBJ2-3 | TRBV19
CRTDRPNYGYTF | TGCAGGACCGACAGGCCTAACTATGGCTACACCTTC | NA | 12 | NA | TRBJ1-2 | TRBV20-1
CASSQLRGWNTGELFF | TGCGCCAGCAGCCAACTCCGGGGGTGGAACACCGGGGAGCTGTTTTTT | NA | 16 | few | TRBJ2-2 | TRBV4-3
CASSLSQGMVRGYTF | TGCGCCAGCAGCTTGTCCCAGGGGATGGTGAGAGGCTACACCTTC | NA | 15 | many | TRBJ1-2 | TRBV5-1
CASSQVRSRAADTQYF | TGCGCCAGCAGCCAAGTTAGGTCTCGCGCGGCAGATACGCAGTATTTT | NA | 16 | NA | TRBJ2-3 | TRBV4-1
CASSLGRTGGVNEQFF | TGTGCCAGCAGCTTAGGCCGGACAGGGGGAGTCAATGAGCAGTTCTTC | TRBD1 | 16 | many | TRBJ2-1 | TRBV7-9
CASSAGYEQYF | TGTGCCAGCAGCGCGGGCTACGAGCAGTACTTC | NA | 11 | many | TRBJ2-7 | TRBV9
CASSLGRRQETQYF | TGTGCCAGCAGTTTAGGGAGGAGGCAAGAGACCCAGTACTTC | NA | 14 | few | TRBJ2-5 | TRBV27
CASSPPVVGRSEAFF | TGTGCCAGCTCACCACCGGTGGTGGGAAGGTCTGAAGCTTTCTTT | NA | 15 | NA | TRBJ1-1 | TRBV18
CASSLAVVGGYNEQFF | TGCGCCAGCAGCTTGGCCGTGGTGGGGGGCTACAATGAGCAGTTCTTC | NA | 16 | NA | TRBJ2-1 | TRBV5-1
CASSLEPPGETQYF | TGTGCCAGCAGCTTAGAACCCCCGGGGGAGACCCAGTACTTC | NA | 14 | NA | TRBJ2-5 | TRBV7-2
CASSFRLDPPGELFF | TGTGCCAGCAGCTTCAGACTCGACCCTCCGGGGGAGCTGTTTTTT | NA | 15 | NA | TRBJ2-2 | TRBV11-2
CASSAGSSLYEQYF | TGTGCCAGCAGTGCCGGGTCTTCGCTCTACGAGCAGTACTTC | NA | 14 | NA | TRBJ2-7 | TRBV27
CSASGPVSGANVLTF | TGCAGTGCTAGCGGTCCAGTCTCTGGGGCCAACGTCCTGACTTTC | NA | 15 | NA | TRBJ2-6 | TRBV20-1
CASSSQRGGQKTHPDTQYF | TGTGCCAGCAGCTCTCAGCGGGGGGGCCAAAAAACACACCCAGATACGCAGTATTTT | TRBD2 | 19 | NA | TRBJ2-3 | TRBV7-9
CASSLGNLNSPLHF | TGTGCCAGCAGCTTAGGGAATCTGAATTCACCCCTCCACTTT | NA | 14 | NA | TRBJ1-6 | TRBV7-8
CASSQEAGNNEKLFF | TGCGCCAGCAGCCAAGAGGCTGGAAATAATGAAAAACTGTTTTTT | NA | 15 | NA | TRBJ1-4 | TRBV4-1
CASSLGVNSRQPQHF | TGTGCCAGCAGCTTAGGGGTTAATAGTCGTCAGCCCCAGCATTTT | NA | 15 | NA | TRBJ1-5 | TRBV7-2
CASSLGGAAQPQHF | TGTGCCAGCAGCTTAGGCGGGGCAGCCCAGCCCCAGCATTTT | NA | 14 | NA | TRBJ1-5 | TRBV7-2
CASSRDRSTYGYTF | TGTGCCAGTAGCCGGGACAGGTCGACCTATGGCTACACCTTC | TRBD1 | 14 | NA | TRBJ1-2 | TRBV19
CASGLAGTYNEQFF | TGTGCTAGTGGTTTGGCCGGTACCTACAATGAGCAGTTCTTC | NA | 14 | NA | TRBJ2-1 | TRBV12-5
CASSQELGGDYTF | TGCGCCAGCAGCCAAGAGTTGGGGGGCGACTACACCTTC | NA | 13 | few | TRBJ1-2 | TRBV4-1
CSARTGVNEAFF | TGCAGCGCTAGGACAGGGGTGAATGAAGCTTTCTTT | TRBD1 | 12 | NA | TRBJ1-1 | TRBV29-1